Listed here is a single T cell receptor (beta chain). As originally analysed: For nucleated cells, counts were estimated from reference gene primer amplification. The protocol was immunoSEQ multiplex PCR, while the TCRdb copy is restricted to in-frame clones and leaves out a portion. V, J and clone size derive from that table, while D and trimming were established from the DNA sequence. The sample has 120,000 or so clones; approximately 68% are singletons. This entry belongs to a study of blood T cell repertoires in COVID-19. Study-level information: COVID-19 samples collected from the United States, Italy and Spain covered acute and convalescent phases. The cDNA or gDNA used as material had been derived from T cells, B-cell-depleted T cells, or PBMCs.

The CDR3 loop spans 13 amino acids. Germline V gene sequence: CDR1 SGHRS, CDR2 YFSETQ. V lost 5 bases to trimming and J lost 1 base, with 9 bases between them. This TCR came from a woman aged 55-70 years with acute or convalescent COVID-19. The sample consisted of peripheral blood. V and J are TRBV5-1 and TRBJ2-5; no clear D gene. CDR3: CASRRGFQETQYF. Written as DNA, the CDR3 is TGCGCCAGCAGACGCGGTTTCCAAGAGACCCAGTACTTC. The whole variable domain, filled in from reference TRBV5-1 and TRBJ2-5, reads KAGVTQTPRYLIKTRGQQVTLSCSPISGHRSVSWYQQTPGQGLQFLFEYFSETQRNKGNFPGRFSGRQFSNSRSEMNVSTLELGDSALYLCASRRGFQETQYFGPGTRLLVL.